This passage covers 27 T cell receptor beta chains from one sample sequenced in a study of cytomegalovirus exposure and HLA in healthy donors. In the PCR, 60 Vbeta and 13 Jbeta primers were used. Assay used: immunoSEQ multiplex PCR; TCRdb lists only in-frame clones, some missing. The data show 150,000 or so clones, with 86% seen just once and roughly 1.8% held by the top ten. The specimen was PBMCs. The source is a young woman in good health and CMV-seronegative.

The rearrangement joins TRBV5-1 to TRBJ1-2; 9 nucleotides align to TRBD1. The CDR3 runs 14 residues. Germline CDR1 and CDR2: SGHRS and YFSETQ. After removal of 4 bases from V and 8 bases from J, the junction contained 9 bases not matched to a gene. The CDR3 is CASSDMPGQGGYTF. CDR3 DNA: TGCGCCAGCAGCGACATGCCGGGACAGGGAGGCTACACCTTC. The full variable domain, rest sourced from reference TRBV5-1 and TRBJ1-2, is KAGVTQTPRYLIKTRGQQVTLSCSPISGHRSVSWYQQTPGQGLQFLFEYFSETQRNKGNFPGRFSGRQFSNSRSEMNVSTLELGDSALYLCASSDMPGQGGYTFGSGTRLTVV.

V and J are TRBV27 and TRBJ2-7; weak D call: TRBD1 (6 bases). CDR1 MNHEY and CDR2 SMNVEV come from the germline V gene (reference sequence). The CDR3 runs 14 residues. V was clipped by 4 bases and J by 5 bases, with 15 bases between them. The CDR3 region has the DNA TGTGCCAGCAGTTCTTCCACACAGGGCGACGAGCAGTACTTC. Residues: CASSSSTQGDEQYF.

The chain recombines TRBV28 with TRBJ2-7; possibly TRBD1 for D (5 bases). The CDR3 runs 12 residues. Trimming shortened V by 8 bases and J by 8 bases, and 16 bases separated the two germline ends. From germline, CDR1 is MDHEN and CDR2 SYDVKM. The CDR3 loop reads CASADTREKQYF. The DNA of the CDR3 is TGTGCCAGCGCCGACACCAGGGAAAAGCAGTACTTC.

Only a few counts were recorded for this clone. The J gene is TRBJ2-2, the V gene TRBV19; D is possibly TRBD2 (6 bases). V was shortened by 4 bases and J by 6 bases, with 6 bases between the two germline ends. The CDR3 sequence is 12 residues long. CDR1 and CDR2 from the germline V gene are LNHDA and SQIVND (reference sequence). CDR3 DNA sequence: TGTGCCAGTAGTAGACTAGCCGGGGAGCTGTTTTTT. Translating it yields CASSRLAGELFF. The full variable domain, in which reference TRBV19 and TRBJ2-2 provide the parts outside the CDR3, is DGGITQSPKYLFRKEGQNVTLSCEQNLNHDAMYWYRQDPGQGLRLIYYSQIVNDFQKGDIAEGYSVSREKKESFPLTVTSAQKNPTAFYLCASSRLAGELFFGEGSRLTVL.

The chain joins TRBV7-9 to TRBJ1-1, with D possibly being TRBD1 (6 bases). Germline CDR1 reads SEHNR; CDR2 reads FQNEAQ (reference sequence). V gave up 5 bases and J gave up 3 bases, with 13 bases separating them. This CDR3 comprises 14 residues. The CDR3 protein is CASSPSGAHTEAFF. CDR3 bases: TGTGCCAGCAGCCCGTCAGGGGCCCACACTGAAGCTTTCTTT.

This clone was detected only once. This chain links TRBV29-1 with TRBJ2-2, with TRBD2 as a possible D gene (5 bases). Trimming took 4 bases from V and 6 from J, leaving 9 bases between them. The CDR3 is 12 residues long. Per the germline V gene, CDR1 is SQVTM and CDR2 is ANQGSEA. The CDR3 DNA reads TGCAGCGTTGCCTCGGGGTCCGGGGAGCTGTTTTTT. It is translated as CSVASGSGELFF.

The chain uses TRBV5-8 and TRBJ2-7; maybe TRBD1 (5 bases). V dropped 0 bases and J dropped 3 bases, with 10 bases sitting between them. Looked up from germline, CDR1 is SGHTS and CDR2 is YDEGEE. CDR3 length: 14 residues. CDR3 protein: CASSLARTIYEQYF. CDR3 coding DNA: TGTGCCAGCAGCTTGGCAAGGACAATCTACGAGCAGTACTTC.

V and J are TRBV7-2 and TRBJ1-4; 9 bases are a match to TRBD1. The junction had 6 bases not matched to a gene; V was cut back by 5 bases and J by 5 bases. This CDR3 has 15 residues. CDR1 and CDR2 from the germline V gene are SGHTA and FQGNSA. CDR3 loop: CASSRLGQGNEKLFF. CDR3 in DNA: TGTGCCAGCAGCCGGCTCGGACAGGGGAATGAAAAACTGTTTTTT.

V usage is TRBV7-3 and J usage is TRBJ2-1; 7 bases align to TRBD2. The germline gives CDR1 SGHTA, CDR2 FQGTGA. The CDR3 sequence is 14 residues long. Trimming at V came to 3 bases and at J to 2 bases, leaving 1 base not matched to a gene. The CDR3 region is CASSFSGPYNEQFF. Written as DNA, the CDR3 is TGTGCCAGCAGCTTTAGCGGGCCCTACAATGAGCAGTTCTTC.

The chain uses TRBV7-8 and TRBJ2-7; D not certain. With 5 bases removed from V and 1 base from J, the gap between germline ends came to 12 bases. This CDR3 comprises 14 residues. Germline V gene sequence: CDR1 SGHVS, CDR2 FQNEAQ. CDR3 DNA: TGTGCCAGCAGCCCTCGGGTCCTATCCTACGAGCAGTACTTC. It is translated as CASSPRVLSYEQYF.

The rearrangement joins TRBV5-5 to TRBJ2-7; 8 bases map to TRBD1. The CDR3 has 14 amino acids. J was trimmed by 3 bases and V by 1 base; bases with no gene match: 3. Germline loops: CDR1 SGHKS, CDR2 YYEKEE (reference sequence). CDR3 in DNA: TGTGCCAGCAGCTTGTTACAGGGGGTCTACGAGCAGTACTTC. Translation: CASSLLQGVYEQYF.

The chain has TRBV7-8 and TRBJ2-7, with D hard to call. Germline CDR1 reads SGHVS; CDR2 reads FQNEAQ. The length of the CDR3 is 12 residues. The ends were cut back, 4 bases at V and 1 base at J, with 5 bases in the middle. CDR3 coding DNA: TGTGCCAGCAGCTCCTTTTCCTACGAGCAGTACTTC. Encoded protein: CASSSFSYEQYF.

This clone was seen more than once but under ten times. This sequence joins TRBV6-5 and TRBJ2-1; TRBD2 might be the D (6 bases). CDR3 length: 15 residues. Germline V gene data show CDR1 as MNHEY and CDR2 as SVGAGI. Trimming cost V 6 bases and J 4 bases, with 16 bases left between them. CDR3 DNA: TGTGCCAGCAGCTTAACTGGGGGGTCATACAATGAGCAGTTCTTC. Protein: CASSLTGGSYNEQFF.

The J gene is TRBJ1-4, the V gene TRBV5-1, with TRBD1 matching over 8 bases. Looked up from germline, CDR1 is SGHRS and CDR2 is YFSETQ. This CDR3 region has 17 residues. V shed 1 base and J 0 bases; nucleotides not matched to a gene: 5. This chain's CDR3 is CASSLLGQGATNEKLFF. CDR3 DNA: TGCGCCAGCAGCTTGCTCGGACAGGGTGCAACTAATGAAAAACTGTTTTTT.

CDR3 DNA: TGTGCCAGCAGTGCAAGAGGTGCTTTCTTT. It codes for CASSARGAFF. The rearrangement links TRBV6-1 to TRBJ1-1; D remains unclear. Germline V gene sequence: CDR1 MNHNS, CDR2 SASEGT. This CDR3 is built from 10 residues. V lost 4 bases, J lost 11 bases, and 8 bases lay in between.

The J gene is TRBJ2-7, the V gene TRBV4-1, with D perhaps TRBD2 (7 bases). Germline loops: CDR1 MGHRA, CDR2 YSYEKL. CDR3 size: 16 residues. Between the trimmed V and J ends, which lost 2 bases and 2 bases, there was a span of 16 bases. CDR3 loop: CASSQSGGGGTYEQYF. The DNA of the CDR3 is TGCGCCAGCAGCCAATCGGGGGGCGGGGGAACCTACGAGCAGTACTTC.

CDR3: CASSATGQGSVTGELFF. CDR3 bases: TGTGCCAGCAGCGCCACAGGGCAGGGAAGTGTGACCGGGGAGCTGTTTTTT. The chain carries TRBV2 and TRBJ2-2; a weak D match, TRBD1 (6 bases). The germline gives CDR1 SNHLY, CDR2 FYNNEI. V was cut by 6 bases and J by 5 bases, with 22 bases left in between. The CDR3 totals 17 residues.

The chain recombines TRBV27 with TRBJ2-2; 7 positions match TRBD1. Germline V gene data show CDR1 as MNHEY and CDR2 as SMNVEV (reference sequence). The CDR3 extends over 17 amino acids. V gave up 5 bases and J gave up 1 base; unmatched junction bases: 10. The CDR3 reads CASSRRPGTENTGELFF. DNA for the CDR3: TGTGCCAGCAGTCGACGCCCGGGGACAGAGAACACCGGGGAGCTGTTTTTT.

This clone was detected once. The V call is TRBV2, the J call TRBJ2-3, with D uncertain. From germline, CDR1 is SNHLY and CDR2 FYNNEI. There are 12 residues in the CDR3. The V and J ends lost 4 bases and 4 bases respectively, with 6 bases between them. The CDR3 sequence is CASSAVADTQYF. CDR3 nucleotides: TGTGCCAGCAGTGCAGTGGCAGATACGCAGTATTTT.

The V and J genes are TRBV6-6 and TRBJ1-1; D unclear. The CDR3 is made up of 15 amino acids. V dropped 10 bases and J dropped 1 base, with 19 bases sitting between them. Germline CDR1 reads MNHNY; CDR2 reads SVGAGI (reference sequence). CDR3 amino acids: CATQPRGSGNTEAFF. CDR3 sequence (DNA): TGTGCCACCCAGCCACGGGGAAGCGGGAACACTGAAGCTTTCTTT.

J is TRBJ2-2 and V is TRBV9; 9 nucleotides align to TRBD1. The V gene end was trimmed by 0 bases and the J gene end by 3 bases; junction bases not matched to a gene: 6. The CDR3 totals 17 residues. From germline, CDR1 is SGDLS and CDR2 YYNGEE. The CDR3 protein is CASSVGRDRVYTGELFF. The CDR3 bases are TGTGCCAGCAGCGTAGGTCGGGACAGGGTGTACACCGGGGAGCTGTTTTTT.

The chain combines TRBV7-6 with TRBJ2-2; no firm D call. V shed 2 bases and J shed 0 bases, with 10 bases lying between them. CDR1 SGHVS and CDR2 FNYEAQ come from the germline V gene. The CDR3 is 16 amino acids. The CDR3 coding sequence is TGTGCCAGCAGCTTATTTCCCCCGGCGAACACCGGGGAGCTGTTTTTT. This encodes CASSLFPPANTGELFF. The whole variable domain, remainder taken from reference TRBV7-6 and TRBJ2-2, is GAGVSQSPRYKVTKRGQDVALRCDPISGHVSLYWYRQALGQGPEFLTYFNYEAQQDKSGLPNDRFSAERPEGSISTLTIQRTEQRDSAMYRCASSLFPPANTGELFFGEGSRLTVL.

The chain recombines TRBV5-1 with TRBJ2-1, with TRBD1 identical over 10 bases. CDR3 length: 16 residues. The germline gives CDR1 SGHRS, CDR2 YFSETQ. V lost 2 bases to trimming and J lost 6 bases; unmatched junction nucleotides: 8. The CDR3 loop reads CASSLTRQGAGNEQFF. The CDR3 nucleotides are TGCGCCAGCAGCTTAACTCGACAGGGGGCTGGCAATGAGCAGTTCTTC. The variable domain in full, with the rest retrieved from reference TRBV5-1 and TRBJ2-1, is KAGVTQTPRYLIKTRGQQVTLSCSPISGHRSVSWYQQTPGQGLQFLFEYFSETQRNKGNFPGRFSGRQFSNSRSEMNVSTLELGDSALYLCASSLTRQGAGNEQFFGPGTRLTVL.

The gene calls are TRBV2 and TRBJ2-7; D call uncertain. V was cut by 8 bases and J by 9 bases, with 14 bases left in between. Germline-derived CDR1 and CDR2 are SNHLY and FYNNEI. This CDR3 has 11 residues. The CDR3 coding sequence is TGTGCCAGCCGACGGGTAGGCGGGCAGTACTTC. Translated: CASRRVGGQYF. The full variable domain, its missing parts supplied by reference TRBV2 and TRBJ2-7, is EPEVTQTPSHQVTQMGQEVILRCVPISNHLYFYWYRQILGQKVEFLVSFYNNEISEKSEIFDDQFSVERPDGSNFTLKIRSTKLEDSAMYFCASRRVGGQYFGPGTRLTVT.

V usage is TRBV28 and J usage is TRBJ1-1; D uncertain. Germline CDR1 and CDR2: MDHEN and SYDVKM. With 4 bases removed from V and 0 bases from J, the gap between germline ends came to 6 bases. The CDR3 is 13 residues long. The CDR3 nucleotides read TGTGCCAGCAGTTCAACTCTGAACACTGAAGCTTTCTTT. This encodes CASSSTLNTEAFF.

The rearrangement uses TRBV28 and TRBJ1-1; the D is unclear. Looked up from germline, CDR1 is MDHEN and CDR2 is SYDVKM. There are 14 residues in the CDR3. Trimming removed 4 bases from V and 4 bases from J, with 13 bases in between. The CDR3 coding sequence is TGTGCCAGCAGTTCCCCCTCCGAGGGCACTGAAGCTTTCTTT. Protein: CASSSPSEGTEAFF.

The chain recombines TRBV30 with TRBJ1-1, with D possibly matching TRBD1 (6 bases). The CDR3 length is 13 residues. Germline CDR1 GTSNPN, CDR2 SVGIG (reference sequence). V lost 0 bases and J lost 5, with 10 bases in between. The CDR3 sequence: CAWSVRGGTEAFF. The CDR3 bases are TGTGCCTGGAGTGTACGAGGGGGAACTGAAGCTTTCTTT.